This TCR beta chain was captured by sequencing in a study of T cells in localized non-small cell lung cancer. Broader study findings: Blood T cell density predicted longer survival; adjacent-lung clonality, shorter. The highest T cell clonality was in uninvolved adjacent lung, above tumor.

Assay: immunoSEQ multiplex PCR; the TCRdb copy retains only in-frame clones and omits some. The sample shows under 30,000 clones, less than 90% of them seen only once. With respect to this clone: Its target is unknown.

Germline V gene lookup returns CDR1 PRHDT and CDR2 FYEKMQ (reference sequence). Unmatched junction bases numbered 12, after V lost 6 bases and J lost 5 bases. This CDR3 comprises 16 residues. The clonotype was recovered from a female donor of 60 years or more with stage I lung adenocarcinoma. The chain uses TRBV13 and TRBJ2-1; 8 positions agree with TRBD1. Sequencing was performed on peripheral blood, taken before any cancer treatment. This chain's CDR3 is CASSLGDRLGDNEQFF. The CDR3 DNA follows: TGTGCCAGCAGTCTTGGGGACAGGTTGGGGGACAATGAGCAGTTCTTC.